Below, 32 T cell receptor beta chains from the same sample are listed, as sequenced in a study of T cell repertoires in cytomegalovirus infection. TCRdb reanalysed the reads using MiXCR and keeps one entry per CDR3 protein. Among 49,000 or so distinct CDR3 sequences, roughly 18% were seen once, and the ten largest hold roughly 50%. No antigen has been assigned to these receptors. Sequencing used CD8+ T cells from cultured PBMCs, obtained from culture after CMV antigen stimulation. Receptor source: a human donor in good health (CMV status not recorded). Some clones in this sample may be carry-over from other donors' samples.

This clonotype was observed at least ten times. The V and J genes are TRBV5-4 and TRBJ2-3; 9 bases match TRBD2. The CDR3 runs 17 residues. Trimming took 0 bases from V and 3 from J; bases not matched to a gene: 8. Germline CDR1 and CDR2: SGHNT and YYREEE (reference sequence). The DNA for the CDR3 is TGTGCCAGCAGCTTGGATATGTGGCTAGCGGGGACAGATACGCAGTATTTT. Translating gives CASSLDMWLAGTDTQYF. Filled out from reference TRBV5-4 and TRBJ2-3, the complete variable domain reads ETGVTQSPTHLIKTRGQQVTLRCSSQSGHNTVSWYQQALGQGPQFIFQYYREEENGRGNFPPRFSGLQFPNYSSELNVNALELDDSALYLCASSLDMWLAGTDTQYFGPGTRLTVL.

The V and J genes are TRBV27 and TRBJ1-1; TRBD1 agrees at 7 bases. V shed 2 bases, J shed 1 base, and the junction held 4 bases outside the gene matches. This CDR3 comprises 15 residues. The germline V gene encodes CDR1 MNHEY and CDR2 SMNVEV (reference sequence). CDR3 protein: CASSLRGQGNTEAFF. In nucleotides, the CDR3 is TGTGCCAGCAGTTTAAGGGGGCAGGGGAACACTGAAGCTTTCTTT.

Note on this clonotype: Mismatch with germline at one junction end may stem from a read error. This chain connects TRBV4-1 to TRBJ2-5; the match to TRBD2 covers 12 bases. The germline CDR1 and CDR2 sequences are MGHRA and YSYEKL. This CDR3 region has 15 residues. This CDR3 is CASSQDFLAGGLQYF. The CDR3 DNA follows: TGTGCCAGCAGCCAAGATTTTCTAGCGGGGGGGTTGCAGTACTTC.

This clonotype was seen ten or more times. The chain couples TRBV12-3 or TRBV12-4 to TRBJ1-6; 7 bases line up with TRBD1. V lost 4 bases and J lost 0; bases outside the gene matches: 15. CDR3 length: 20 residues. The CDR3 region is CASSSPLGTASSSYNSPLHF. The DNA of the CDR3 is TGTGCCAGCAGTTCACCCCTGGGGACAGCCTCGAGCTCCTATAATTCACCCCTCCACTTT.

Regarding this clonotype: A read error is likely, as this CDR3 ends without the conserved phenylalanine or tryptophan. This chain links TRBV6-6 with TRBJ2-7; 12 positions agree with TRBD2. The V gene's germline CDR1 is MNHNY and CDR2 SVGAGI (reference sequence). This CDR3 has 15 amino acids. The junction had 2 bases not matched to a gene; V was cut back by 4 bases and J by 1 base. The CDR3 sequence is CASSSGTSGSYEQYL. The CDR3 DNA is TGTGCCAGCAGTTCCGGGACTAGCGGGTCCTACGAGCAGTACTTA.

This clonotype was found a few times. The chain uses TRBV4-3 and TRBJ2-5; 7 bases fit TRBD1. The germline V gene encodes CDR1 LGHNA and CDR2 YSLEER. The trim removed 4 bases at V and 5 bases at J, leaving 10 bases unmatched. The CDR3 is 15 amino acids. The chain's CDR3 is CASSPQRQGYETQYF. The CDR3 DNA sequence: TGCGCCAGCAGCCCTCAGAGACAGGGTTATGAGACCCAGTACTTC.

This clonotype was detected many times. The chain uses TRBV5-8 and TRBJ2-7, with TRBD1 identical over 10 bases. J was trimmed by 2 bases and V by 4 bases; bases with no gene match: 3. Germline V gene lookup returns CDR1 SGHTS and CDR2 YDEGEE. The CDR3 extends over 14 amino acids. As DNA, the CDR3 is TGTGCCAGCAGCGTCGGGACAGGGGCCTACGAGCAGTACTTC. Translated: CASSVGTGAYEQYF.

V gene TRBV6-2 or TRBV6-3 combines with J gene TRBJ2-2, with a possible D match to TRBD2 (6 bases). Germline CDR1 MNHEY, CDR2 SVGEGT. This CDR3 has 19 residues. V dropped 6 bases and J dropped 0 bases, with 23 bases sitting between them. The CDR3 is CASRQEALLAGTNTGELFF. For the CDR3, the DNA is TGTGCCAGCAGACAAGAGGCGTTGCTGGCGGGAACGAACACCGGGGAGCTGTTTTTT.

The chain joins TRBV7-2 to TRBJ1-2, with TRBD1 matching over 7 bases. The CDR3 runs 17 residues. The V gene's germline CDR1 is SGHTA and CDR2 FQGNSA. V was clipped by 1 base and J by 4 bases; unmatched bases: 12. CDR3 coding DNA: TGTGCCAGCAGCTTAGTCGTACGAGACAGGGAAAGCTATGGCTACACCTTC. It is translated as CASSLVVRDRESYGYTF.

By sample fraction, this clonotype is medium-sized. The chain is built from TRBV7-9 and TRBJ1-1; D uncertain. The CDR3 sequence is 13 residues long. Per germline, CDR1 SEHNR and CDR2 FQNEAQ (reference sequence). V was pared by 5 bases and J by 7 bases, with 14 bases between. The CDR3 protein is CASSPGSANEAFF. The CDR3 nucleotides are TGTGCCAGCAGCCCCGGGTCGGCAAATGAAGCTTTCTTT. The whole variable domain, remainder taken from reference TRBV7-9 and TRBJ1-1, is DTGVSQNPRHKITKRGQNVTFRCDPISEHNRLYWYRQTLGQGPEFLTYFQNEAQLEKSRLLSDRFSAERPKGSFSTLEIQRTEQGDSAMYLCASSPGSANEAFFGQGTRLTVV.

The rearrangement uses TRBV13 and TRBJ1-4, with no clear D. This CDR3 contains 15 residues. Germline CDR1 reads PRHDT; CDR2 reads FYEKMQ (reference sequence). Trimming stripped 0 bases from V and 1 base from J, with 6 bases between. CDR3 DNA sequence: TGTGCCAGCAGCTTAGGGGAAAGAACTAATGAAAAACTGTTTTTT. This sequence encodes CASSLGERTNEKLFF. Together with reference TRBV13 and TRBJ1-4, the CDR3 gives the full variable domain: AAGVIQSPRHLIKEKRETATLKCYPIPRHDTVYWYQQGPGQDPQFLISFYEKMQSDKGSIPDRFSAQQFSDYHSELNMSSLELGDSALYFCASSLGERTNEKLFFGSGTQLSVL.

The rearrangement links TRBV6-2 or TRBV6-3 to TRBJ2-7; D tentatively fits TRBD1 or TRBD2 (6 bases each). V was trimmed by 2 bases and J by 2 bases, leaving 10 bases between them. The length of the CDR3 is 14 residues. The germline gives CDR1 MNHEY, CDR2 SVGEGT. CDR3 residues: CASSYRGEAYEQYF. In DNA, the CDR3 is TGTGCCAGCAGTTACAGGGGGGAAGCCTACGAGCAGTACTTC.

This chain connects TRBV4-3 to TRBJ1-5, with TRBD1 matching over 7 bases. There are 17 residues in the CDR3. Germline V gene sequence: CDR1 LGHNA, CDR2 YSLEER. Trimming removed 0 bases from V and 7 bases from J; junction bases left unmatched: 12. The CDR3 here is CASSQDIIGQVDQPQHF. In DNA form, the CDR3 reads TGCGCCAGCAGCCAAGATATAATTGGACAGGTCGACCAGCCCCAGCATTTT.

This clonotype appeared many times. The rearrangement links TRBV10-3 to TRBJ2-1; TRBD1 matches at 8 bases. The CDR3 runs to 13 residues. After removal of 11 bases from V and 3 bases from J, the junction contained 6 bases not matched to a gene. Germline-derived CDR1 and CDR2 are ENHRY and SYGVKD. The chain's CDR3 is CASSDRDYNEQFF. The CDR3 region has the DNA TGTGCCTCCTCGGACAGGGACTACAATGAGCAGTTCTTC.

The chain employs TRBV27 and TRBJ1-1; 7 bases align to TRBD1. CDR1 MNHEY and CDR2 SMNVEV come from the germline V gene (reference sequence). Unmatched junction bases numbered 9, after V lost 5 bases and J lost 0 bases. The CDR3 is made up of 16 amino acids. CDR3 coding DNA: TGTGCCAGCAGTCCCGGGGGCAGGGGGATGAACACTGAAGCTTTCTTT. Protein: CASSPGGRGMNTEAFF.

The chain combines TRBV5-8 with TRBJ2-5, with TRBD2 as a possible D gene (6 bases). V was cut by 3 bases and J by 5 bases, with 14 bases left in between. The CDR3 has 14 amino acids. Germline V CDR1 and CDR2: SGHTS, YDEGEE. The CDR3 reads CASSSPGLQETQYF. CDR3 sequence (DNA): TGTGCCAGCAGCTCCCCGGGACTTCAGGAGACCCAGTACTTC.

Note on this clonotype: A much larger clone lies one base from this, so it may be a read error. The CDR3 spells CASRRPLTLSTDTQYF. In DNA, the CDR3 is TGTGCCAGCAGACGTCCACTTACCCTTAGCACAGATACGCAGTATTTT. This chain links TRBV12-3 or TRBV12-4 with TRBJ2-3; D not certain. CDR3 length: 16 amino acids. The V gene lost 6 bases and the J gene lost 0 bases, with 16 bases spanning the gap.

In its sample, this clonotype was seen a few times. The V call is TRBV10-2, the J call TRBJ2-7; 8 bases align to TRBD1. Trimming cost V 2 bases and J 5 bases; bases outside gene matches: 5. CDR1 is WSHSY, CDR2 SAAADI, per germline. There are 14 residues in the CDR3. Written as DNA, the CDR3 is TGCGCCAGCAGTGAGGACAGGGGTAGACACGAGCAGTACTTC. Translating it yields CASSEDRGRHEQYF.

This clonotype was detected only a few times. The V gene is TRBV4-3, the J gene TRBJ2-3; 8 nucleotides match TRBD1. After removal of 0 bases from V and 11 bases from J, the junction contained 13 bases not matched to a gene. The CDR3 consists of 16 residues. Germline V lookup: CDR1 LGHNA, CDR2 YSLEER. The CDR3 is CASSQDRDRLPPEQYF. DNA of the CDR3: TGCGCCAGCAGCCAAGACCGGGACAGGCTCCCCCCCGAGCAGTATTTT.

The chain recombines TRBV6-2 or TRBV6-3 with TRBJ1-5, with TRBD1 matching over 9 bases. With V trimmed by 0 bases and J by 1 base, 4 bases remained unmatched. Germline V gives CDR1 MNHEY, CDR2 SVGEGT. The CDR3 is 17 amino acids. The CDR3 region has the DNA TGTGCCAGCAGTTACTCAATCGGGACAGGGAGCAATCAGCCCCAGCATTTT. Translated, it gives CASSYSIGTGSNQPQHF.

This clonotype was seen at least ten times. The rearrangement joins TRBV30 to TRBJ2-7; 7 bases agree with TRBD2. The V segment lost 4 bases and the J segment 4 bases; nucleotides outside the gene matches: 4. This CDR3 is 12 amino acids long. CDR1 is GTSNPN and CDR2 is SVGIG in the germline V gene (reference sequence). DNA for the CDR3: TGTGCCTGGACAAGTAGCGGGTACGAGCAGTACTTC. Its translation: CAWTSSGYEQYF.

This clonotype was observed many times. The J gene is TRBJ1-1, the V gene TRBV6-5; weak D call: TRBD1 (5 bases). Germline loops: CDR1 MNHEY, CDR2 SVGAGI. Trimming shortened V by 2 bases and J by 11 bases, and 18 bases separated the two germline ends. This CDR3 comprises 14 residues. CDR3 amino acids: CASSYTGQIIAAFF. DNA of the CDR3: TGTGCCAGCAGTTACACAGGTCAGATTATCGCCGCTTTCTTT.

This clonotype has ten or more counts. The chain links TRBV4-2 to TRBJ2-6, with a possible D match to TRBD2 (6 bases). Trimming removed 3 bases from V and 0 bases from J, with 15 bases in between. CDR1 is LGHNA and CDR2 is YNFKEQ in the germline V gene. The CDR3 runs 18 residues. As DNA, the CDR3 is TGTGCCAGCAGCCATCCGGCGGCGGGGAGCTCTGGGGCCAACGTCCTGACTTTC. Residues: CASSHPAAGSSGANVLTF.

This sequence joins TRBV5-5 and TRBJ2-5; 11 bases match TRBD1. V dropped 0 bases and J dropped 4; count of bases not matched to a gene: 5. The CDR3 runs to 16 residues. Germline loops: CDR1 SGHKS, CDR2 YYEKEE (reference sequence). The CDR3 sequence: CASSLVSGTGGETQYF. In DNA form, the CDR3 reads TGTGCCAGCAGCTTGGTTTCCGGGACAGGGGGAGAGACCCAGTACTTC.

This chain connects TRBV12-3 or TRBV12-4 to TRBJ2-2; D could derive from TRBD1 or TRBD2 (6 bases each). Trimming pared 6 bases from V and 1 base from J, leaving 12 bases between. This CDR3 is 15 amino acids long. The chain's CDR3 is CASRGGQLNTGELFF. The CDR3 coding sequence is TGTGCCAGCAGGGGAGGACAGTTGAACACCGGGGAGCTGTTTTTT.

In this sample, this clonotype turned up many times. This rearrangement joins TRBV4-3 to TRBJ2-2, with 9 positions matching TRBD1. V trimming: 0 bases; J trimming: 2 bases; junction bases outside the gene matches: 10. This CDR3 comprises 19 residues. CDR1 and CDR2 (germline): LGHNA, YSLEER. The CDR3 nucleotides read TGCGCCAGCAGCCAAGATTTAAGAGGACAGGGGATCAACACCGGGGAGCTGTTTTTT. Translation gives CASSQDLRGQGINTGELFF.

Many counts were recorded for this clonotype. The chain combines TRBV6-1 with TRBJ1-4, with 9 bases aligning to TRBD1. This CDR3 has 16 residues. Germline assignment: CDR1 MNHNS and CDR2 SASEGT. V lost 5 bases and J lost 5; bases outside the gene matches: 9. The CDR3: CASSLITGGRNEKLFF. Written as DNA, the CDR3 is TGTGCCAGCAGTCTAATAACAGGGGGCCGGAATGAAAAACTGTTTTTT.

The chain employs TRBV18 and TRBJ1-6; TRBD1 matches 9 bases. The ends lost 0 bases at V and 5 bases at J; junction bases unmatched: 11. The CDR3 is 19 amino acids. Germline CDR1 and CDR2: KGHSH and LQKENI. The CDR3 region is CASSPPGQGPYRDNSPLHF. CDR3 DNA sequence: TGTGCCAGCTCACCACCCGGACAGGGGCCCTATCGTGATAATTCACCCCTCCACTTT.

V and J are TRBV2 and TRBJ2-4, with 10 bases that match TRBD2. Germline V gene lookup returns CDR1 SNHLY and CDR2 FYNNEI. V shed 9 bases and J 7 bases; nucleotides not matched to a gene: 12. The CDR3 spans 15 residues. CDR3 sequence (DNA): TGTGCCAGTGCAAGCGGGGGGGCGCGCCGGAACATTCAGTACTTC. It codes for CASASGGARRNIQYF.

This clonotype has at least ten counts. V is TRBV23-1 and J is TRBJ1-5; D is undetermined. TRBV23-1 is flagged as an ORF with uncertain function. The CDR3 contains 17 residues. Deletions cut 0 bases from V and 0 bases from J, with 12 bases between. The CDR3 coding sequence is TGCGCCAGCAGTCAATCGTTTAGGTCCGATAGCAATCAGCCCCAGCATTTT. It codes for CASSQSFRSDSNQPQHF.

This clonotype was detected ten times or more. The gene calls are TRBV4-3 and TRBJ2-2, with TRBD1 as a possible D gene (6 bases). The CDR3 extends over 17 amino acids. Germline loops: CDR1 LGHNA, CDR2 YSLEER. V was shortened by 0 bases and J by 0 bases, with 11 bases between the two germline ends. CDR3 region: CASSQDSAGANTGELFF. The CDR3 DNA reads TGCGCCAGCAGCCAAGATAGTGCAGGGGCGAACACCGGGGAGCTGTTTTTT.

This clonotype was found many times. The rearrangement links TRBV10-3 to TRBJ1-1, with 8 nucleotides matching TRBD1. CDR3 length equals 11 residues. The trim removed 8 bases at V and 7 bases at J, leaving 3 bases unmatched. From germline, CDR1 is ENHRY and CDR2 SYGVKD. Written as DNA, the CDR3 is TGTGCCATCCAGGGGGCGGATGAAGCTTTCTTT. This sequence encodes CAIQGADEAFF.